The clone carrying this TCR beta chain has a single count. The germline CDR1 and CDR2 sequences are LNHNV and YYDKDF (reference sequence). The V end was cut by 0 bases, the J end by 5 bases, with 13 bases between. The CDR3 has 15 amino acids. This sample was included in a study of blood T cell repertoires in COVID-19. Seattle patient enrollment occurred during active infection, with longitudinal follow-up thereafter. In the authors' methods: Amplification with reference gene primers provided the estimates of nucleated cell counts. Repertoires were generated with immunoSEQ multiplex PCR, while TCRdb's copy carries only in-frame clones and drops some. That table is the source of V, J and clone size, and D and trimming were worked out from the DNA. The repertoire holds roughly 150,000 clones, around nine tenths seen once, with 2.5% in the top ten.

The chain links TRBV15 to TRBJ2-5; D gene uncertain. Sequenced: peripheral blood. This receptor was taken from a woman at least 80 years old with COVID-19, enrolled during active disease. The CDR3 DNA follows: TGTGCCACCAGCAGAGATCCCGACTCGGTCGAGACCCAGTACTTC. It is translated as CATSRDPDSVETQYF. Together with reference TRBV15 and TRBJ2-5, the CDR3 gives the full variable domain: DAMVIQNPRYQVTQFGKPVTLSCSQTLNHNVMYWYQQKSSQAPKLLFHYYDKDFNNEADTPDNFQSRRPNTSFCFLDIRSPGLGDTAMYLCATSRDPDSVETQYFGPGTRLLVL.